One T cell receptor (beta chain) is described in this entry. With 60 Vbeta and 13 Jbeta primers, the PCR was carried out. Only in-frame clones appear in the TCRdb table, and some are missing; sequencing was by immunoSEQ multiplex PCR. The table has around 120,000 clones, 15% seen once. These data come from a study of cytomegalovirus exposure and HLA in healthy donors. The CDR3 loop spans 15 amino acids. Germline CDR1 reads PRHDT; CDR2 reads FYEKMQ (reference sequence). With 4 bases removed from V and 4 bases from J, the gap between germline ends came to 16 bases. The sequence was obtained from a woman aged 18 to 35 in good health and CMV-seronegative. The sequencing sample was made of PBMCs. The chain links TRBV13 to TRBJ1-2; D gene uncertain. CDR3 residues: CASSSTPLSVYGYTF. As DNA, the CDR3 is TGTGCCAGCAGCTCCACCCCGCTGTCGGTCTATGGCTACACCTTC.